This TCR beta chain comes out of a study of identical twins (dated by TCRdb to the mid-2010s). For the wider study: The study deep-sequenced TCR alpha and beta repertoires from monozygotic twins, unrelated adults of various ages and cord blood to test whether fetal clonotypes persist. Replicate twin experiments were performed at different times using different library preparation protocols to rule out contamination.

Library generation was performed with 5' RACE. Sequenced using an Illumina HiSeq 2000. Template switching added a universal primer binding site, and the final cDNA carried a unique molecular identifier that allowed TCR cDNA molecules to be counted accurately. Specific primers in the conserved constant-segment region were used to synthesize first-strand cDNA for the TCR alpha and beta chains. To control for contamination, each cDNA library was double barcoded with a SMART-Mk sample barcode plus Illumina barcodes. Two successive PCR steps introduced TruSeq adapter sequences along with Illumina sample barcodes. Sequencing of the TCR alpha and beta cDNA libraries was done on the Illumina HiSeq platform using custom primers. The authors' analysis ran thus. Unique molecular identifiers were extracted from raw reads with MiGEC, and CDR3 positions were determined with MiXCR. For each individual, recombination models were inferred using an EM algorithm with the repgenHMM and IGoR tools. Shared clonotypes were analyzed with the tcR package in R, and sharing was normalized by the product of cloneset sizes. To study raw recombination free of thymic and clonal selection effects, out-of-frame nonproductive sequences were analyzed. Using fastp at Q25 and MiXCR, TCRdb reprocessed the public reads and kept productive beta chains. Records with the same CDR3 protein are collapsed into one entry carrying the most frequent genes and DNA. TCRdb, not the authors, supplied the V and J calls. Within this sample are fewer than 800,000 distinct CDR3 sequences, with roughly 7.1% of them counted one time only. 1.5% to 2% of the sample belongs to the ten largest clones.

For this chain, trimming is 6 bases at the V end and 8 bases at the J end, and the number of junction bases without a gene match is 9. The germline V gene (reference sequence) specifies DFQATT as CDR1 and SNEGSKA as CDR2. From the cysteine through the phenylalanine, the CDR3 covers 15 amino acids. Only CDR3 DNA is held: 45 bases, read in frame from base 1. This clonotype was recorded a few times. Its cognate antigen has yet to be identified. No qualities accompany the bases; no much larger clone lies one base away. Study-wide findings and limitations: Compared with coincidental sharing between unrelated individuals, out-of-frame TCR alpha sequences shared between twins had an excess of sequences with low generation probability. Abundant cord blood beta clonotypes had fewer insertions, young adult naive repertoires showed a similar but weaker trend, and memory repertoires showed no such trend. Out-of-frame TCR alpha sharing in monozygotic twins was systematically underestimated by recombination models, whereas sharing between unrelated individuals was in agreement with the recombination models. Excess twin sharing in beta out-of-frame sequences was weaker because fewer shared sequences lowered the signal-to-noise ratio. Zero-insertion analyses could be partly confounded by invariant T cells such as MAIT and iNKT, although diverse VJ usage argued against such confounding for most clonotypes. Conclusions relied on cross-sectional statistical analysis, since the same donors could not be followed over many years.

Every donor was a healthy Caucasian. Three pairs of female monozygotic twins, all aged roughly 18 to 29 years, made up the twin cohort. Peripheral blood mononuclear cells were used as the source from which RNA for TCR libraries was isolated. These data are also associated with another study on yellow fever vaccine responses in identical twins. The second paper further reports: According to the authors, the vaccine-induced T cell response in identical twins seemed to be partly convergent and partly specific to each individual. The study precisely tracked vaccine-responding T cell clones in identical twins.

The receptor was isolated from a woman between 18 and 30 years old in good health. This sequence uses TRBV20-1 and TRBJ2-1, with TRBD2 matching 14 junction bases. Sequencing used PBMCs. The DNA is TGCAGTGCGCTTGGGACTAGCGGGAGTATCGATGAGCAGTTCTTC. Protein translation: CSALGTSGSIDEQFF.